These 21 T cell receptor beta chains originate from one sample sequenced in a study of T cell changes during pregnancy in multiple sclerosis. Sequencing used immunoSEQ multiplex PCR; TCRdb keeps in-frame clones, though not all of them. The table records around 42,000 clones, 80% to 95% of them present only once. Sequences were derived from CD4+ T cells from peripheral blood mononuclear cells, sampled in the second trimester of pregnancy. Source of these receptors: a female donor in good health, enrolled as a control in a pregnancy study.

This rearrangement joins TRBV7-2 to TRBJ2-5; D is possibly TRBD2 (5 bases). V was shortened by 6 bases and J by 5 bases, with 13 bases between the two germline ends. The CDR3 sequence is 13 residues long. The germline V gene encodes CDR1 SGHTA and CDR2 FQGNSA. CDR3 in DNA: TGTGCCAGCAGTGAGGGTAGAGGGGAGACCCAGTACTTC. Translating it yields CASSEGRGETQYF.

J is TRBJ2-1 and V is TRBV15, with 7 bases matching TRBD2. The CDR3 totals 15 residues. Germline V gene data show CDR1 as LNHNV and CDR2 as YYDKDF (reference sequence). After removal of 3 bases from V and 8 bases from J, the junction contained 10 bases not matched to a gene. The CDR3 DNA reads TGTGCCACCAGCAGTATACTAGCGTGGAGGGATGAGCAGTTCTTC. Protein: CATSSILAWRDEQFF.

The V call is TRBV6-5, the J call TRBJ2-2; 9 nucleotides align to TRBD1. This CDR3 is 14 amino acids long. From germline, CDR1 is MNHEY and CDR2 SVGAGI. J lost 6 bases, V lost 6 bases, and 5 bases had no gene match. This CDR3 is CASRRDRAAGELFF. The CDR3 coding sequence is TGTGCCAGCAGAAGGGACAGGGCGGCCGGGGAGCTGTTTTTT.

V and J are TRBV5-6 and TRBJ2-5; a weak D match, TRBD2 (6 bases). V was shortened by 3 bases and J by 2 bases, with 14 bases between the two germline ends. Germline lookup yields CDR1 SGHDT and CDR2 YYEEEE. The CDR3 has 15 amino acids. As DNA, the CDR3 is TGTGCCAGCAGCTCTATAGCGGCAGGGCAAGAGACCCAGTACTTC. Its protein is CASSSIAAGQETQYF. Complete variable domain (other parts from reference TRBV5-6 and TRBJ2-5): DAGVTQSPTHLIKTRGQQVTLRCSPKSGHDTVSWYQQALGQGPQFIFQYYEEEERQRGNFPDRFSGHQFPNYSSELNVNALLLGDSALYLCASSSIAAGQETQYFGPGTRLLVL.

The chain carries TRBV7-3 and TRBJ2-1; D is perhaps TRBD1 (6 bases). Germline loops: CDR1 SGHTA, CDR2 FQGTGA. V was trimmed by 5 bases and J by 6 bases, leaving 26 bases between them. This CDR3 spans 18 amino acids. CDR3 protein: CASSPSTGSTGRSNEQFF. As DNA, the CDR3 is TGTGCCAGCAGCCCATCTACGGGGTCTACAGGGCGTTCCAATGAGCAGTTCTTC.

The chain carries TRBV28 and TRBJ2-3; D might be TRBD2 (6 bases). Between the trimmed V and J ends, which lost 2 bases and 2 bases, there was a span of 23 bases. Germline CDR1 is MDHEN and CDR2 is SYDVKM. CDR3 length: 19 residues. The CDR3 loop is CASSLTPLKTSRNTDTQYF. As DNA, the CDR3 is TGTGCCAGCAGTTTAACCCCGTTGAAAACTAGCAGAAACACAGATACGCAGTATTTT.

This clone was seen just once. V gene TRBV5-5 combines with J gene TRBJ1-1; D unclear. V was clipped by 4 bases and J by 1 base, with 11 bases between them. Germline loops: CDR1 SGHKS, CDR2 YYEKEE (reference sequence). The CDR3 is made up of 14 amino acids. The DNA for the CDR3 is TGTGCCAGCAGCGTGAACTACAAGAACACTGAAGCTTTCTTT. As protein: CASSVNYKNTEAFF.

The chain couples TRBV19 to TRBJ1-2; the D is unclear. The CDR3 totals 15 residues. Germline V lookup: CDR1 LNHDA, CDR2 SQIVND (reference sequence). The V gene lost 1 base and the J gene lost 7 bases, with 16 bases spanning the gap. The CDR3 bases are TGTGCCAGTAGTATAGGATACCAACCAGGTAGTGGCTACACCTTC. Protein: CASSIGYQPGSGYTF.

The gene calls are TRBV5-6 and TRBJ2-5; a weak D match, TRBD1 (6 bases). The germline V and J ends were trimmed by 0 bases and 9 bases, with 24 bases remaining between them. CDR3 size: 17 residues. Germline V lookup: CDR1 SGHDT, CDR2 YYEEEE. CDR3 loop: CASSLGGRLGHLSPQYF. CDR3 bases: TGTGCCAGCAGCTTGGGGGGTCGTTTGGGACACCTGTCGCCCCAGTACTTC.

The rearrangement uses TRBV7-3 and TRBJ2-5; 8 bases are shared with TRBD2. Germline assignment: CDR1 SGHTA and CDR2 FQGTGA. Trimming removed 5 bases from V and 5 bases from J; junction bases left unmatched: 13. The CDR3 runs to 16 residues. This chain's CDR3 is CASSAGGGGLQETQYF. DNA of the CDR3: TGTGCCAGCAGCGCCGGGGGCGGGGGGCTTCAGGAGACCCAGTACTTC. The full variable domain, completed using reference TRBV7-3 and TRBJ2-5, is GAGVSQTPSNKVTEKGKYVELRCDPISGHTALYWYRQSLGQGPEFLIYFQGTGAADDSGLPNDRFFAVRPEGSVSTLKIQRTERGDSAVYLCASSAGGGGLQETQYFGPGTRLLVL.

This clone was found once. The genes are TRBV19 and TRBJ2-3, with D possibly being TRBD2 (5 bases). The germline V gene encodes CDR1 LNHDA and CDR2 SQIVND (reference sequence). The CDR3 is 14 amino acids. Trimming stripped 1 base from V and 4 bases from J, with 9 bases between. The CDR3 spells CASSIAEGSDTQYF. For the CDR3, the DNA is TGTGCCAGTAGTATAGCAGAGGGTTCAGATACGCAGTATTTT.

The J gene is TRBJ2-7, the V gene TRBV4-3; TRBD2 matches at 9 bases. Germline V CDR1 and CDR2: LGHNA, YSLEER. The V gene end was trimmed by 1 base and the J gene end by 0 bases; junction bases not matched to a gene: 1. The CDR3 contains 15 residues. The CDR3 is CASSQGLAASYEQYF. DNA of the CDR3: TGCGCCAGCAGCCAAGGACTAGCGGCCTCCTACGAGCAGTACTTC.

V usage is TRBV9 and J usage is TRBJ2-2, with D possibly being TRBD2 (5 bases). The CDR3 has 15 amino acids. Trimming removed 4 bases from V and 4 bases from J, with 14 bases in between. Looked up from germline, CDR1 is SGDLS and CDR2 is YYNGEE. CDR3: CASSPRVSSTGELFF. Here the CDR3 DNA reads TGTGCCAGCAGCCCGAGGGTCAGTTCCACCGGGGAGCTGTTTTTT.

This chain connects TRBV2 to TRBJ1-1, with 8 bases aligning to TRBD1. Germline V gives CDR1 SNHLY, CDR2 FYNNEI. V gave up 6 bases and J gave up 1 base; unmatched junction bases: 7. This CDR3 region has 15 residues. The CDR3 DNA reads TGTGCCAGCAGCGCACTCGGACAGGGGAACACTGAAGCTTTCTTT. Protein product: CASSALGQGNTEAFF.

The rearrangement joins TRBV27 to TRBJ2-1; TRBD2 matches 11 bases. V trimming: 5 bases; J trimming: 5 bases; junction bases outside the gene matches: 5. The CDR3 has 15 amino acids. Germline values: CDR1 MNHEY, CDR2 SMNVEV (reference sequence). The chain's CDR3 is CASSTSGSYNNEQFF. The DNA for the CDR3 is TGTGCCAGCAGTACTAGCGGGAGTTACAACAATGAGCAGTTCTTC.

This rearrangement joins TRBV7-9 to TRBJ2-7; 9 nucleotides line up with TRBD1. CDR3 length: 12 amino acids. V trimming: 5 bases; J trimming: 9 bases; junction bases outside the gene matches: 5. Germline-derived CDR1 and CDR2 are SEHNR and FQNEAQ (reference sequence). This CDR3 is CASSAGTGRQYF. Here the CDR3 DNA reads TGTGCCAGCAGCGCGGGGACAGGGCGGCAGTACTTC.

As DNA, the CDR3 is TGTGCCAGCAGCTCCGGAGGACAGGGCACCTATGGCTACACCTTC. Its protein product is CASSSGGQGTYGYTF. The chain employs TRBV2 and TRBJ1-2; 8 nucleotides agree with TRBD1. The CDR3 length is 15 residues. V lost 6 bases and J lost 4; bases outside the gene matches: 10. Germline CDR1 reads SNHLY; CDR2 reads FYNNEI.

This clone came up once. V usage is TRBV7-3 and J usage is TRBJ2-1; 15 bases are shared with TRBD2. The germline gives CDR1 SGHTA, CDR2 FQGTGA. The CDR3 spans 16 residues. Unmatched junction bases numbered 9, after V lost 6 bases and J lost 9 bases. DNA for the CDR3: TGTGCCAGCAGTTATCAAGGACTAGCGGGGGGGGGTGAGCAGTTCTTC. Translated: CASSYQGLAGGGEQFF.

V usage is TRBV6-5 and J usage is TRBJ1-2; 9 bases agree with TRBD1. The CDR3 consists of 15 residues. V dropped 0 bases and J dropped 4; count of bases not matched to a gene: 3. The germline gives CDR1 MNHEY, CDR2 SVGAGI. CDR3 nucleotides: TGTGCCAGCAGTTACTCGACAGGGGGGTCCTATGGCTACACCTTC. Translation: CASSYSTGGSYGYTF.

The CDR3 nucleotides read TGTGCCAGCAGCCCGTCCCATCTAGCGGGGGGGACCACCGGGGAGCTGTTTTTT. Translated, it gives CASSPSHLAGGTTGELFF. The gene calls are TRBV7-3 and TRBJ2-2, with TRBD2 matching over 12 bases. This CDR3 has 18 amino acids. Germline V gene lookup returns CDR1 SGHTA and CDR2 FQGTGA. V trimming: 5 bases; J trimming: 4 bases; junction bases outside the gene matches: 11.

The rearrangement uses TRBV25-1 and TRBJ2-5; the match to TRBD1 covers 10 bases. With V trimmed by 1 base and J by 5 bases, 4 bases remained unmatched. In germline, CDR1 is MGHDK, CDR2 SYGVNS. This CDR3 comprises 15 residues. The CDR3 is CASSEWDRGGETQYF. CDR3 in DNA: TGTGCCAGCAGTGAATGGGACAGGGGTGGGGAGACCCAGTACTTC.